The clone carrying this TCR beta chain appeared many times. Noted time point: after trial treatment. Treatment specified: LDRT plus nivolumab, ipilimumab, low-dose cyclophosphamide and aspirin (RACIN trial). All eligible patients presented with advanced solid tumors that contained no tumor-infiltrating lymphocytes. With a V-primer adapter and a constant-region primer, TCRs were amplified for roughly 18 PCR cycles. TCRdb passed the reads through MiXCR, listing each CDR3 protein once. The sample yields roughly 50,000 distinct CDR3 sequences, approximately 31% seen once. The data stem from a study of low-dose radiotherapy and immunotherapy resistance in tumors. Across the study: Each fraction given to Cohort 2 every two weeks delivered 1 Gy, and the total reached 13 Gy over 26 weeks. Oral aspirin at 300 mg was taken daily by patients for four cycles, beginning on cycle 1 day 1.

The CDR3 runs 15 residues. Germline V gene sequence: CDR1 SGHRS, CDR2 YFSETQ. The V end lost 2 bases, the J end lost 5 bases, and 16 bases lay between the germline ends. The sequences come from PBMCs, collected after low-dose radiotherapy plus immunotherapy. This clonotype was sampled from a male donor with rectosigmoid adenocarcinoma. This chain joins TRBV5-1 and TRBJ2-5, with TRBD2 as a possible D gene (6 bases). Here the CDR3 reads CASSLLGGSLETQYF. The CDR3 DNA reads TGCGCCAGCAGCTTACTGGGAGGCAGTTTGGAGACCCAGTACTTC.